Each of the 23 T cell receptor beta chains below was sequenced from the same sample in a study of T-cell reconstitution after alpha-beta-depleted transplantation in children. Unique molecular identifiers were built into the TCRbeta library. TCRdb used MiXCR to reprocess the PCR reads, holding one entry per CDR3 protein. The sample carries about 580,000 distinct CDR3 sequences, more than 20% recorded once. The starting material was PBMCs, mostly from graft donor cells, obtained 360 days after TCRalphabeta/CD19-depleted stem cell transplant. The receptors come from a boy younger than two who had a stem cell transplant for acute myeloid leukemia, so the T cells may come from the graft donor.

J is TRBJ1-2 and V is TRBV29-1; D not resolved. Germline CDR1 SQVTM, CDR2 ANQGSEA. The V end lost 0 bases, the J end lost 3 bases, and 8 bases lay between the germline ends. CDR3 size: 13 residues. Written as DNA, the CDR3 is TGCAGCGTTGAAGAGGAAGGCCACTATGGCTACACCTTC. Amino acids: CSVEEEGHYGYTF.

The gene calls are TRBV6-1 and TRBJ2-5, with 8 bases that match TRBD1. The CDR3 is 13 amino acids. CDR1 is MNHNS and CDR2 is SASEGT in the germline V gene. Unmatched junction bases numbered 3, after V lost 6 bases and J lost 3 bases. Here the CDR3 DNA reads TGTGCCAGCAGGTCACAGGGGGAAGAGACCCAGTACTTC. It codes for CASRSQGEETQYF.

This chain connects TRBV29-1 to TRBJ2-7, with 7 bases aligning to TRBD1. The germline V gene has CDR1 SQVTM and CDR2 ANQGSEA. The CDR3 covers 15 residues. V trimming: 5 bases; J trimming: 7 bases; junction bases outside the gene matches: 17. The CDR3, as DNA: TGCAGCGTTCTCCATGACAGGGTTCAAGGGGGTGAGCAGTACTTC. It translates to CSVLHDRVQGGEQYF.

The table lists this clonotype with many counts. The chain links TRBV6-6 to TRBJ2-3, with D possibly being TRBD2 (6 bases). Germline V gene lookup returns CDR1 MNHNY and CDR2 SVGAGI (reference sequence). The V end was cut by 6 bases, the J end by 5 bases, with 12 bases between. The CDR3 consists of 13 residues. Written as DNA, the CDR3 is TGTGCCAGCAGCCCCCACGGGGGAGATACGCAGTATTTT. This sequence encodes CASSPHGGDTQYF.

There are many counts of this clonotype. V is TRBV11-2 and J is TRBJ2-3; the D call may be TRBD1 or TRBD2 (5 bases each). Germline V lookup: CDR1 SGHAT, CDR2 FQNNGV. V shed 2 bases and J shed 0 bases, with 18 bases lying between them. The CDR3 extends over 18 amino acids. The CDR3 region has the DNA TGTGCCAGCAGCTTATATGGGACGCCGCCTGCGAGCACAGATACGCAGTATTTT. It encodes CASSLYGTPPASTDTQYF.

This chain uses TRBV5-1 with TRBJ2-7; D ambiguous. CDR1 and CDR2 from the germline V gene are SGHRS and YFSETQ. Trimming removed 2 bases from V and 3 bases from J, with 9 bases in between. This CDR3 is built from 13 residues. In DNA, the CDR3 is TGCGCCAGCAGCTTAGGAGTGGACTACGAGCAGTACTTC. This codes for CASSLGVDYEQYF.

With respect to this clonotype: A much larger clone lies one base from this, so it may be a read error. The chain has TRBV20-1 and TRBJ2-7; weak D call: TRBD1 (6 bases). Germline CDR1 and CDR2: DFQATT and SNEGSKA (reference sequence). The CDR3 is 13 residues long. Between the trimmed V and J ends, which lost 5 bases and 4 bases, there was a span of 15 bases. The DNA of the CDR3 is TGCAGTGCTCCCGGGACATGGGGTTACGAGCAGTACGTC. Its protein product is CSAPGTWGYEQYV.

This sequence joins TRBV20-1 and TRBJ2-3; 8 nucleotides line up with TRBD2. The CDR3 contains 16 residues. Germline V gene data show CDR1 as DFQATT and CDR2 as SNEGSKA (reference sequence). CDR3 in amino acids: CSFSPQLAGRTDTQYF. CDR3 in DNA: TGCAGCTTCTCCCCCCAGTTAGCGGGAAGAACAGATACGCAGTATTTT.

The sample holds many counts of this clonotype. The chain carries TRBV15 and TRBJ1-1, with D unresolved. Trimming left V 3 bases short and J 0 bases short, with 11 bases between. This CDR3 region has 15 residues. The germline gives CDR1 LNHNV, CDR2 YYDKDF (reference sequence). The CDR3 loop is CATSRDRTMNTEAFF. The CDR3 DNA is TGTGCCACCAGCAGGGATCGAACCATGAACACTGAAGCTTTCTTT.

The gene calls are TRBV5-1 and TRBJ2-1; 8 bases are a match to TRBD1. Per the germline V gene, CDR1 is SGHRS and CDR2 is YFSETQ. The CDR3 spans 15 residues. J lost 7 bases, V lost 6 bases, and 12 bases had no gene match. CDR3 residues: CASTDSTGVRNEQFF. CDR3 DNA: TGCGCCAGCACCGACTCGACAGGGGTGAGGAATGAGCAGTTCTTC. The full variable domain, with the rest looked up from reference TRBV5-1 and TRBJ2-1, is KAGVTQTPRYLIKTRGQQVTLSCSPISGHRSVSWYQQTPGQGLQFLFEYFSETQRNKGNFPGRFSGRQFSNSRSEMNVSTLELGDSALYLCASTDSTGVRNEQFFGPGTRLTVL.

This clonotype occurred a few times. The rearrangement links TRBV20-1 to TRBJ2-1; 8 positions match TRBD2. The CDR3 spans 13 residues. Germline CDR1 is DFQATT and CDR2 is SNEGSKA (reference sequence). The V gene end was trimmed by 5 bases and the J gene end by 8 bases; junction bases not matched to a gene: 8. The CDR3 loop is CSAAGGARDEQFF. The CDR3 region has the DNA TGCAGTGCTGCCGGGGGGGCCCGAGATGAGCAGTTCTTC.

This clonotype has a count of ten or more. The rearrangement links TRBV19 to TRBJ2-5; D remains unclear. The V and J ends lost 3 bases and 3 bases respectively, with 8 bases between them. This CDR3 region has 13 residues. The V gene's germline CDR1 is LNHDA and CDR2 SQIVND (reference sequence). This chain's CDR3 is CASSIDRKETQYF. The CDR3 DNA sequence: TGTGCCAGTAGTATTGATCGGAAAGAGACCCAGTACTTC.

The chain combines TRBV15 with TRBJ1-2; 8 positions agree with TRBD1. There are 15 residues in the CDR3. J lost 8 bases, V lost 0 bases, and 8 bases had no gene match. Looked up from germline, CDR1 is LNHNV and CDR2 is YYDKDF (reference sequence). The CDR3 reads CATSRDFPGGFGYTF. Here the CDR3 DNA reads TGTGCCACCAGCAGAGATTTTCCAGGGGGCTTCGGCTACACCTTC. Together with reference TRBV15 and TRBJ1-2, the CDR3 gives the full variable domain: DAMVIQNPRYQVTQFGKPVTLSCSQTLNHNVMYWYQQKSSQAPKLLFHYYDKDFNNEADTPDNFQSRRPNTSFCFLDIRSPGLGDTAMYLCATSRDFPGGFGYTFGSGTRLTVV.

This rearrangement joins TRBV27 to TRBJ1-5, with D perhaps matching TRBD1 (6 bases). The V gene's germline CDR1 is MNHEY and CDR2 SMNVEV (reference sequence). V lost 5 bases and J lost 0, with 14 bases in between. The CDR3 has 16 amino acids. CDR3 DNA: TGTGCCAGCAGTGGGGGCGCCTCATATAGCAATCAGCCCCAGCATTTT. The encoded protein is CASSGGASYSNQPQHF.

The chain carries TRBV29-1 and TRBJ2-1, with 8 bases lining up with TRBD2. The CDR3 is made up of 17 amino acids. In germline, CDR1 is SQVTM, CDR2 ANQGSEA. V was pared by 5 bases and J by 1 base, with 13 bases of the junction left unmatched. CDR3 region: CSVTGGRGGSSYNEQFF. In nucleotides, the CDR3 is TGCAGCGTTACTGGGGGACGCGGGGGGTCTTCCTACAATGAGCAGTTCTTC.

The chain uses TRBV4-3 and TRBJ2-3; D perhaps matches TRBD2 (5 bases). The V and J ends lost 2 bases and 0 bases respectively, with 9 bases between them. CDR3 length equals 15 residues. Germline V lookup: CDR1 LGHNA, CDR2 YSLEER. The CDR3: CASSQTGSSTDTQYF. The CDR3 region has the DNA TGCGCCAGCAGCCAAACGGGGTCTAGCACAGATACGCAGTATTTT.

J is TRBJ1-3 and V is TRBV12-3 or TRBV12-4; D unclear. With 6 bases removed from V and 7 bases from J, the gap between germline ends came to 19 bases. This CDR3 spans 15 amino acids. This CDR3 reads CASRFGREHANTIYF. The CDR3 nucleotides read TGTGCCAGCAGATTCGGACGGGAACACGCCAACACCATATATTTT.

This clonotype was observed a few times. The rearrangement joins TRBV27 to TRBJ2-1, with D perhaps matching TRBD1 (5 bases). The CDR3 sequence is 14 residues long. The germline V and J ends were trimmed by 1 base and 6 bases, with 10 bases remaining between them. Germline V gene lookup returns CDR1 MNHEY and CDR2 SMNVEV (reference sequence). The CDR3 loop reads CASSLWKRGNEQFF. The CDR3 nucleotides read TGTGCCAGCAGTTTATGGAAAAGGGGCAATGAGCAGTTCTTC.

In its sample, this clonotype was seen a few times. This sequence joins TRBV10-3 and TRBJ1-2; tentative D call: TRBD1 (5 bases). The V gene lost 10 bases and the J gene lost 1 base, with 22 bases spanning the gap. Germline V gene lookup returns CDR1 ENHRY and CDR2 SYGVKD. There are 16 residues in the CDR3. The CDR3 sequence is CASSRDRRALNYGYTF. The CDR3 nucleotides are TGTGCCAGCTCCCGGGACCGGCGAGCCCTTAACTATGGCTACACCTTC.

The chain is built from TRBV21-1 and TRBJ2-3; the table's D call TRBD1 went unverified against the DNA. TRBV21-1 is described as a pseudogene. The CDR3 covers 17 residues. CDR3 sequence reads: CASSTEDRTSSTDTQYF. The CDR3 DNA reads as TGTGCCAGCAGCACAGAGGACAGAACCTCTAGCACAGATACGCAGTATTTT.

The chain has TRBV6-5 and TRBJ1-5, with a tentative D call TRBD1 (6 bases). CDR1 is MNHEY and CDR2 is SVGAGI in the germline V gene. The ends were cut back, 3 bases at V and 2 bases at J, with 17 bases in the middle. The CDR3 totals 17 residues. The CDR3 is CASSYLGGGLGNQPQHF. For the CDR3, the DNA is TGTGCCAGCAGTTATCTGGGTGGGGGGCTTGGCAATCAGCCCCAGCATTTT.

Note on this clonotype: A much bigger clone sits one base away, suggesting this may be a read error. V gene TRBV20-1 combines with J gene TRBJ2-1; D is possibly TRBD1 (5 bases). V was trimmed by 0 bases and J by 0 bases, leaving 9 bases between them. This CDR3 region has 15 residues. Germline CDR1 reads DFQATT; CDR2 reads SNEGSKA (reference sequence). The CDR3 DNA is TGCAGTGCTAGAGATCACAGGAGCTCCTACAATGAGCAGTTCTTC. This translates into CSARDHRSSYNEQFF.

At least ten counts were recorded for this clonotype. The V call is TRBV3-1, the J call TRBJ2-7, with 8 nucleotides matching TRBD1. This CDR3 has 14 residues. V dropped 4 bases and J dropped 2; count of bases not matched to a gene: 4. CDR1 is LGHDT and CDR2 is YNNKEL in the germline V gene (reference sequence). This CDR3 reads CASSPRDRPYEQYV. The CDR3 DNA reads TGTGCCAGCAGCCCCCGGGACAGGCCCTACGAGCAGTACGTC.